This T cell receptor (beta chain) comes out of a study of cytomegalovirus exposure and HLA in healthy donors. Broader study findings: TRBV6-2, TRBV6-3 and other indistinguishable V segments were excluded. An analysis that was carried out later associated some 17,000 TCR beta sequences with HLA alleles at 0.05 false discovery rate. A later look showed TCR association rates differing by HLA locus, highest for DRB1 and lowest for HLA-C. Analyses of presence/absence relied on an assumption of roughly uniform sequencing depth across donors.

Details on this clone: Its antigen is still unknown.

This CDR3 region has 15 residues. The germline CDR1 and CDR2 sequences are LGHNA and YSLEER. Vbeta (60) and Jbeta (13) primers were used in the PCR. The data were produced by immunoSEQ multiplex PCR, yet TCRdb's version contains in-frame clones alone and is incomplete. Counted here are about 170,000 clones, roughly 79% occurring once; the ten biggest clones make up over 4.5%. The TCR sequence derives from a young woman in good health and CMV-seropositive. The chain combines TRBV4-3 with TRBJ2-5; 8 bases match TRBD1. The J call is in doubt because the DNA end fits TRBJ2-7 better. The specimen was PBMCs. The CDR3 loop is CASSQDSGGLYEQYF. In nucleotides, the CDR3 is TGCGCCAGCAGCCAAGATTCAGGGGGCCTTTACGAGCAGTACTTC.